The next 2 T cell receptor beta chains were all read from a single sample in a study of blood T cell repertoires in COVID-19. Profiled with immunoSEQ multiplex PCR; TCRdb holds only in-frame clones, not every one. The table has around 99,000 clones, about 90% seen once; the top ten hold about 1.1%. The sequenced sample consisted of peripheral blood. The source is a human donor in a cohort sampled during active COVID-19.

On this clone: The germline gene is not matched at one end of the junction; a read error may be the cause. V gene TRBV7-9 combines with J gene TRBJ1-1, with D possibly matching TRBD1 (5 bases). The CDR3 is 15 residues long. Germline CDR1 SEHNR, CDR2 FQNEAQ (reference sequence). The CDR3 sequence is CASNLASGGRTEAFF. DNA of the CDR3: TGTGCCAGCAACTTAGCATCGGGGGGACGGACTGAAGCTTTCTTT. Using reference TRBV7-9 and TRBJ1-1 for the parts outside the CDR3, the full variable domain is DTGVSQNPRHKITKRGQNVTFRCDPISEHNRLYWYRQTLGQGPEFLTYFQNEAQLEKSRLLSDRFSAERPKGSFSTLEIQRTEQGDSAMYLCASNLASGGRTEAFFGQGTRLTVV.

This chain links TRBV5-1 with TRBJ2-5; TRBD1 aligns across 9 bases. The germline V gene has CDR1 SGHRS and CDR2 YFSETQ. Losses at the gene ends were 3 bases for V and 4 bases for J; bases not matched to a gene: 7. The CDR3 spans 15 residues. This CDR3 is CASSSGTGYRETQYF. CDR3 DNA sequence: TGCGCCAGCAGCTCCGGGACAGGGTACCGAGAGACCCAGTACTTC.